This T cell receptor (beta chain) appears in the sequencing data of a study of cytomegalovirus exposure and HLA in healthy donors. Findings and caveats of the study: Judged likely to be a sequencing artifact was a cluster of highly shared sequence variants.

Per the germline V gene, CDR1 is SGHTA and CDR2 is FQGNSA. The CDR3 length is 15 residues. V lost 2 bases and J lost 4; bases outside the gene matches: 4. PCR employed 60 Vbeta and 13 Jbeta primers. Profiling relied on immunoSEQ multiplex PCR, and the TCRdb table lists in-frame clones only, not all of them. The data hold roughly 140,000 clones, with 80% to 90% observed a single time. With respect to this clone: What it recognizes is unknown.

This TCR was sampled from a woman aged 40 to 50 in good health and CMV-seropositive. Material for sequencing was PBMCs. The V gene is TRBV7-2, the J gene TRBJ2-1; 8 bases fit TRBD2. This CDR3 is CASSLSGRWYNEQFF. The CDR3 region has the DNA TGTGCCAGCAGCTTAAGCGGGAGATGGTACAATGAGCAGTTCTTC.